This TCR beta chain was found in a study of shared clonotypes between healthy human individuals. Of note for this clone: The antigen is undetermined.

The junction had 5 bases not matched to a gene; V was cut back by 1 base and J by 4 bases. Germline CDR1 SGHTA, CDR2 FQGNSA. The CDR3 length is 16 residues. Findings and limits, study-wide: Generation probability values for non-shared clonotypes were lower than those for clonotypes shared by all four donors.

Produced via immunoSEQ multiplex PCR; TCRdb's table is partial and in-frame only. The table records roughly 1,100,000 clones, approximately 76% of them present only once. Sequencing input: memory CD4+ T cells sorted from blood. Subset here: CD45RA-negative fraction. The TCR was taken from a man between 18 and 29 years old in good health. This chain uses TRBV7-2 with TRBJ2-7; 12 nucleotides match TRBD2. Written as DNA, the CDR3 is TGTGCCAGCAGCTTAGGGGCTAGCGGGAGGGCGTACGAGCAGTACTTC. Amino acids: CASSLGASGRAYEQYF.